This T cell receptor (beta chain) was obtained from a study of CD4 T cells in relation to SARS-CoV-2 and coronaviruses. Overall study findings and caveats: Pre-pandemic and post-infection samples never came from the same donor.

Survey-level TCR-beta sequencing used DNA from CEF-cultured naive and memory CD4+ T cells. Clones were sequenced by immunoSEQ multiplex PCR, and TCRdb holds only the in-frame ones, with some missing. The sample lists about 43,000 clones, about four fifths occurring once. Looked up from germline, CDR1 is KGHSH and CDR2 is LQKENI. The CDR3 totals 16 residues. The V gene lost 5 bases and the J gene lost 7 bases, with 20 bases spanning the gap. Remarks on this clone: Its target is not known.

Sequenced sample: naive CD4+ T cells from PBMCs, cultured in vitro. Subset here: naive CD4+ T cells isolated by negative enrichment. The receptor was isolated from an adult with COVID-19. The J gene is TRBJ1-4, the V gene TRBV18; D perhaps matches TRBD1 (6 bases). CDR3 bases: TGTGCCAGCTCAAACATCCTAACAGGGTTGAGTGAAAAACTGTTTTTT. Encoded protein: CASSNILTGLSEKLFF.